The 10 T cell receptor beta chains listed next were all sequenced from one sample in a study of T cell responses to AZD1222 COVID-19 vaccine. The repertoire was sequenced with immunoSEQ multiplex PCR; TCRdb's copy has only in-frame clones and lacks some. The repertoire consists of roughly 120,000 clones, with about four fifths occurring once and the leading ten covering about 4.6%. The sequences come from peripheral blood, collected on day 0 of AZD1222 vaccination. The source of these receptors is an adult in good health.

The chain joins TRBV15 to TRBJ1-3; TRBD1 is a possible D gene (6 bases). Trimming took 4 bases from V and 4 from J, leaving 14 bases between them. The CDR3 spans 15 residues. The V gene's germline CDR1 is LNHNV and CDR2 YYDKDF (reference sequence). The CDR3 loop reads CATSKSQGSGNTIYF. Here the CDR3 DNA reads TGTGCCACCAGCAAGAGTCAGGGGTCCGGAAACACCATATATTTT.

The chain links TRBV25-1 to TRBJ1-2, with TRBD1 identical over 7 bases. The ends lost 7 bases at V and 4 bases at J; junction bases unmatched: 12. Per the germline V gene, CDR1 is MGHDK and CDR2 is SYGVNS. The CDR3 sequence is 15 residues long. In DNA form, the CDR3 reads TGTGCCAGCATGCCAAGGGGACAGACAGCCTATGGCTACACCTTC. Amino acid sequence: CASMPRGQTAYGYTF.

This chain connects TRBV28 to TRBJ1-2, with 8 bases lining up with TRBD1. CDR1 is MDHEN and CDR2 is SYDVKM in the germline V gene. The CDR3 is 17 residues long. V shed 7 bases, J shed 1 base, and the junction held 14 bases outside the gene matches. The CDR3 DNA reads as TGTGCCAGCACGAGTTCGGCAGGGACAGGTCGTAACTATGGCTACACCTTC. This gives the protein CASTSSAGTGRNYGYTF.

This clone was seen only a few times. The gene calls are TRBV2 and TRBJ2-1; 10 positions agree with TRBD2. The CDR3 extends over 14 amino acids. Germline V gene data show CDR1 as SNHLY and CDR2 as FYNNEI. V was clipped by 10 bases and J by 8 bases; unmatched bases: 11. In DNA form, the CDR3 reads TGTGCCATTGACTCGGGAGCGGGAGGGTATGAGCAGTTCTTC. This gives the protein CAIDSGAGGYEQFF. The full variable domain, its missing parts supplied by reference TRBV2 and TRBJ2-1, is EPEVTQTPSHQVTQMGQEVILRCVPISNHLYFYWYRQILGQKVEFLVSFYNNEISEKSEIFDDQFSVERPDGSNFTLKIRSTKLEDSAMYFCAIDSGAGGYEQFFGPGTRLTVL.

V and J are TRBV18 and TRBJ1-2; TRBD1 might be the D (5 bases). Trimming removed 6 bases from V and 6 bases from J, with 8 bases in between. The V gene's germline CDR1 is KGHSH and CDR2 LQKENI. This CDR3 spans 11 amino acids. The chain's CDR3 is CASSREDGYTF. CDR3 DNA: TGTGCCAGCTCCAGGGAGGATGGCTACACCTTC.

This clone was seen just once. The J gene is TRBJ1-1, the V gene TRBV27; D is ambiguous. This CDR3 has 13 amino acids. The germline gives CDR1 MNHEY, CDR2 SMNVEV (reference sequence). Trimming took off 3 bases at V and 0 bases at J, with 5 bases between the two ends. CDR3 DNA sequence: TGTGCCAGCAGTTTCCAAATGAACACTGAAGCTTTCTTT. It codes for CASSFQMNTEAFF.

The chain combines TRBV29-1 with TRBJ2-7; D perhaps matches TRBD1 (6 bases). Germline CDR1 and CDR2: SQVTM and ANQGSEA. The V gene lost 6 bases and the J gene lost 5 bases, with 14 bases spanning the gap. The CDR3 totals 12 residues. In DNA form, the CDR3 reads TGCAGCGTAGGGGGTGAGAGAGACGAGCAGTACTTC. Protein sequence: CSVGGERDEQYF.

V and J are TRBV7-6 and TRBJ2-2; TRBD1 matches 7 bases. V lost 3 bases and J lost 7; bases outside the gene matches: 11. Germline V CDR1 and CDR2: SGHVS, FNYEAQ. The length of the CDR3 is 16 residues. CDR3 protein: CASSLVGGAIDGELFF. For the CDR3, the DNA is TGTGCCAGCAGCTTGGTAGGGGGCGCGATTGACGGGGAGCTGTTTTTT.

The chain has TRBV5-4 and TRBJ1-1; 7 positions agree with TRBD1. J lost 4 bases, V lost 1 base, and 1 base had no gene match. This CDR3 spans 13 amino acids. Germline loops: CDR1 SGHNT, CDR2 YYREEE (reference sequence). Here the CDR3 reads CASSLRGPTEAFF. The CDR3 DNA reads as TGTGCCAGCAGCTTGAGGGGGCCCACTGAAGCTTTCTTT.

CDR3 amino acids: CASSLTSTNTIYF. Here the CDR3 DNA reads TGTGCCAGCAGCTTGACATCCACGAACACCATATATTTT. The V gene is TRBV11-3, the J gene TRBJ1-3, with unresolved D. The CDR3 has 13 residues. Germline V CDR1 and CDR2: SGHNT, YENEEA. V was pared by 3 bases and J by 7 bases, with 10 bases between. The variable domain in full, with the rest retrieved from reference TRBV11-3 and TRBJ1-3, is EAGVVQSPRYKIIEKKQPVAFWCNPISGHNTLYWYLQNLGQGPELLIRYENEEAVDDSQLPKDRFSAERLKGVDSTLKIQPAELGDSAVYLCASSLTSTNTIYFGEGSWLTVV.